This entry describes one T cell receptor beta chain. The antigen is not known. Germline CDR1 is SGHDT and CDR2 is YYEEEE. Trimming cost V 0 bases and J 10 bases; bases outside gene matches: 4. The CDR3 length is 15 residues. This entry is derived from a study of brain T cells in children with intractable seizures. TCRdb keeps only in-frame clones here, not all; method: immunoSEQ multiplex PCR. The table lists roughly 80,000 clones, under 95% of them singletons, with less than 30% in the top ten. Whole-study findings and limits: HCMV serostatus was not known, and viral specificity came from CDR3 similarity only. Absence of clones before surgery may stem from lower sequencing depth.

The sequenced cases were selected for having the highest brain T cell transcript signatures. At least one anti-epileptic drug was given before surgery. The chain uses TRBV5-6 and TRBJ1-6, with 10 bases fitting TRBD1. This TCR derives from a girl aged 2 to 9 with Rasmussen encephalitis and intractable seizures. Sequences were derived from peripheral blood, sampled at surgery. The CDR3 sequence: CASSLERDRGSPLHF. CDR3 in DNA: TGTGCCAGCAGCTTGGAAAGGGACAGGGGCTCACCCCTCCACTTT.